These T cell receptor beta chains were read from a single sample in a study of shared clonotypes between healthy human individuals. Generated by immunoSEQ multiplex PCR, the TCRdb table keeps only in-frame clones and is missing some. The repertoire holds about 650,000 clones, with around 95% as singletons. Source material: naive CD8+ T cells sorted from blood. Every receptor here comes from a woman aged 30 to 39 in good health. Each CDR3 is given with its conserved first and last residue. Each record gives: V gene, J gene, CDR3 protein.

TRBV6-1	TRBJ2-7	CASSETGPGGEQYF
TRBV10-1	TRBJ1-5	CASPSASNQPQHF
TRBV14	.	CASSQGRTSRNEQYF
TRBV28	.	CASSLTYEQYF
TRBV11-2	TRBJ1-3	CASSLEGRNSGNTIYF
TRBV5-1	TRBJ2-7	CASSPWDRGGYEQYF
TRBV6-6	TRBJ2-7	CASSHQRTSTYEQYF
TRBV28	TRBJ2-5	CASSFGGEETQYF
TRBV29-1	TRBJ1-1	CSVVGDRGQGGTEAFF
TRBV5-5	TRBJ1-1	CASSVIWTENTEAFF
TRBV13	TRBJ2-1	CASSLAPGLNNEQFF
TRBV5-6	TRBJ2-7	CASSSTLYEQYF
TRBV28	TRBJ1-1	CASSTPGANTEAFF
TRBV7-8	TRBJ2-5	CASSLTSGISQETQYF
TRBV11-2	TRBJ2-3	CASSPNPGLTTDTQYF
TRBV25-1	TRBJ2-7	CASSEARVYEQYF
TRBV5-5	TRBJ2-7	CASSSGPYYEQYF
TRBV28	TRBJ2-7	CASNTPGQLAYEQYF
TRBV14	TRBJ2-1	CASSQDRLAGMGYDEQFF
TRBV7-2	TRBJ2-1	CASSLLGGRDNEQFF
TRBV25-1	TRBJ2-2	CASSETLLTGELFF